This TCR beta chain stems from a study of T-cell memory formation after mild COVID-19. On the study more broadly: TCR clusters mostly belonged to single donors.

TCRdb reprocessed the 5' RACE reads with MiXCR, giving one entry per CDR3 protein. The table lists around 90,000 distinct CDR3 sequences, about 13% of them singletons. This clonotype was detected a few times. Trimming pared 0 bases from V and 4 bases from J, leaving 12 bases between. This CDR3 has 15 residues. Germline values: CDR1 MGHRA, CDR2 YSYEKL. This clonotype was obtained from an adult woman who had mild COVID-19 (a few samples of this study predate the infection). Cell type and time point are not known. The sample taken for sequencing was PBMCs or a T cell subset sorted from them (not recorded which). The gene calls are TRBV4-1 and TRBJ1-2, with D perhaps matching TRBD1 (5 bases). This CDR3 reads CASSQEEDSFYGYTF. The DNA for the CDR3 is TGCGCCAGCAGCCAAGAGGAAGACAGCTTCTATGGCTACACCTTC.